Listed below are T cell receptor beta chains from one sample, sequenced in a study of CD8 T cells in ankylosing spondylitis. TCRdb analysed the 5' RACE reads with MiXCR anew, one entry per CDR3 protein. The sample holds some 840,000 distinct CDR3 sequences; approximately 12% are singletons and the top ten take roughly 0.51%. The material sequenced was blood, either unsorted or a sorted T cell fraction (not recorded which). The receptor source for this set is a male donor with ankylosing spondylitis. CDR3s include the opening cysteine and the closing phenylalanine or tryptophan. D genes are given only for firm matches. Some rows have no size entry. The others give once, few or many, or a class for an expanded clone.

J gene | D gene | clone size | V gene | CDR3 protein | CDR3 DNA
TRBJ2-1 | - | - | TRBV12-3/TRBV12-4 | CASSLGRPPLPKGNEQFF | TGTGCCAGCAGTTTAGGACGCCCCCCTCTTCCCAAGGGCAATGAGCAGTTCTTC
TRBJ2-3 | - | - | TRBV20-1 | CSALRLGTDTQYF | TGCAGTGCTCTCCGACTAGGTACAGATACGCAGTATTTT
TRBJ1-5 | - | many | TRBV12-3/TRBV12-4 | CASSKHGGGQPQHF | TGTGCCAGCAGTAAACATGGTGGGGGGCAGCCCCAGCATTTT
TRBJ1-6 | - | few | TRBV4-3 | CASSQLSSYNSPLHF | TGCGCCAGCAGCCAGTTAAGCTCCTATAATTCACCCCTCCACTTT
TRBJ2-1 | TRBD2 | few | TRBV20-1 | CSARDPLADAYNEQFF | TGCAGTGCTAGAGATCCCCTAGCGGACGCTTACAATGAGCAGTTCTTC
TRBJ1-1 | - | many | TRBV6-2/TRBV6-3 | CASSYGQGTEAFF | TGTGCCAGCAGTTACGGGCAGGGCACTGAAGCTTTCTTT
TRBJ2-1 | - | - | TRBV10-3 | CAISERGYSYNEQFF | TGTGCCATCAGTGAACGGGGATATTCCTACAATGAGCAGTTCTTC
TRBJ1-5 | - | few | TRBV4-2 | CASSQEHRRNQPQHF | TGTGCCAGCAGCCAAGAGCACAGGCGCAATCAGCCCCAGCATTTT
TRBJ2-2 | TRBD2 | many | TRBV4-1 | CASSLASGARELFF | TGCGCCAGCAGCCTGGCTAGCGGTGCCCGGGAGCTGTTTTTT
TRBJ2-1 | TRBD2 | few | TRBV6-5 | CASSLALAGVGEQFF | TGTGCCAGCAGTTTGGCGCTAGCGGGAGTCGGTGAGCAGTTCTTC
TRBJ2-6 | - | few | TRBV30 | CAWRAGNSGANVLTF | TGTGCCTGGAGGGCGGGGAACTCTGGGGCCAACGTCCTGACTTTC
TRBJ1-2 | - | many | TRBV7-2 | CASSLTTDEKVTF | TGTGCCAGCAGCTTAACTACGGACGAAAAGGTCACCTTC
TRBJ1-2 | TRBD1 | - | TRBV20-1 | CSAKQGALSRGYTF | TGCAGTGCTAAACAGGGGGCGTTGAGCCGCGGCTACACCTTC
TRBJ2-3 | TRBD1 | many | TRBV5-1 | CASSLSAGQGDTQYF | TGCGCCAGCAGCTTGTCCGCGGGACAGGGGGATACGCAGTATTTT
TRBJ1-2 | - | many | TRBV7-2 | CASSFGANYGYTF | TGTGCCAGCAGCTTTGGGGCTAACTATGGCTACACCTTC
TRBJ1-1 | - | many | TRBV10-3 | CAISESGRDTEAFF | TGTGCCATCAGTGAGTCAGGCAGGGACACTGAAGCTTTCTTT
TRBJ2-7 | TRBD1 | few | TRBV19 | CASSPPRTGGYEQYF | TGTGCCAGTAGTCCCCCCCGGACAGGGGGCTACGAGCAGTACTTC
TRBJ2-7 | - | - | TRBV30 | CAWTTSGAEQYF | TGTGCCTGGACCACCTCGGGGGCCGAGCAGTACTTC
TRBJ2-4 | TRBD1 | few | TRBV7-9 | CASSSRGLSIQYF | TGTGCCAGCAGCTCGAGGGGGCTGAGCATTCAGTACTTC
TRBJ2-1 | - | few | TRBV15 | CATTPSLTTYNEQFF | TGTGCCACCACCCCCTCCCTTACCACCTACAATGAGCAGTTCTTC
TRBJ2-5 | - | - | TRBV11-2 | CASSWIQGGQTQYF | TGTGCCAGCAGCTGGATACAGGGAGGTCAGACCCAGTACTTC
TRBJ2-7 | TRBD2 | - | TRBV7-9 | CASNLASGRGEQYF | TGTGCCAGCAACTTAGCTAGCGGGAGAGGCGAGCAGTACTTC
TRBJ2-1 | TRBD1 | many | TRBV24-1 | CATSPGQGHNEQFF | TGTGCCACCAGCCCGGGACAGGGGCACAATGAGCAGTTCTTC
TRBJ1-1 | - | - | TRBV5-1 | CATSGRGIETEAFF | TGCGCCACCTCCGGGCGGGGGATTGAGACTGAAGCTTTCTTT
TRBJ2-1 | TRBD1 | many | TRBV29-1 | CSVDRGGSYNEQFF | TGCAGCGTGGACAGGGGAGGCTCCTACAATGAGCAGTTCTTC
TRBJ2-7 | TRBD1 | few | TRBV6-1 | CASSPGQGMVYEQYF | TGTGCCAGCAGTCCGGGACAGGGAATGGTCTACGAGCAGTACTTC
TRBJ1-1 | TRBD1 | once | TRBV7-8 | CASSEGQGARDTEAFF | TGTGCCAGCAGCGAGGGACAGGGGGCGAGGGACACTGAAGCTTTCTTT
TRBJ2-1 | - | - | TRBV5-5 | CASSPGRRSEQFF | TGTGCCAGCAGCCCGGGGCGCCGCAGCGAGCAGTTCTTC
TRBJ1-1 | - | few | TRBV28 | CASRIQNTEAFF | TGTGCCAGCAGAATCCAGAACACTGAAGCTTTCTTT
TRBJ1-2 | - | - | TRBV25-1 | CASSEADARKDYGYTF | TGTGCCAGCAGTGAAGCGGACGCCCGAAAGGACTATGGCTACACCTTC
TRBJ2-3 | TRBD1 | - | TRBV9 | CASSVGQGATDTQYF | TGTGCCAGCAGCGTAGGCCAGGGGGCGACAGATACGCAGTATTTT
TRBJ1-5 | - | - | TRBV20-1 | CSAPGEGGNQPQHF | TGCAGTGCTCCAGGGGAGGGTGGCAATCAGCCCCAGCATTTT
TRBJ2-1 | TRBD2 | - | TRBV20-1 | CSARGSSGAYNEQFF | TGCAGTGCTAGGGGGTCTAGCGGAGCCTACAATGAGCAGTTCTTC
TRBJ1-5 | - | many | TRBV20-1 | CSARADSNQPQHF | TGCAGTGCTAGAGCGGATAGCAATCAGCCCCAGCATTTT
TRBJ2-2 | - | few | TRBV20-1 | CSAHPPGTLGGELFF | TGCAGTGCTCATCCGCCCGGGACCCTGGGCGGGGAGCTGTTTTTT
TRBJ2-3 | - | few | TRBV20-1 | CSADLVDSTDTQYF | TGCAGTGCTGATTTAGTGGACAGCACAGATACGCAGTATTTT
TRBJ1-5 | TRBD1 | - | TRBV7-2 | CASSLTGGQGQPQHF | TGTGCCAGCAGCTTAACAGGGGGCCAGGGTCAGCCCCAGCATTTT
TRBJ1-1 | - | many | TRBV7-9 | CASSPSGQEAFF | TGTGCCAGCAGCCCGTCGGGACAAGAAGCTTTCTTT
TRBJ1-6 | - | - | TRBV29-1 | CSVAPTEGTLHF | TGCAGCGTCGCACCTACTGAAGGGACCCTCCACTTT
TRBJ2-7 | - | - | TRBV3-1 | CASSQDGPGTHEQYF | TGTGCCAGCAGCCAAGATGGTCCAGGGACGCACGAGCAGTACTTC
TRBJ2-3 | - | - | TRBV6-1 | CASRPQGTSTDTQYF | TGTGCCAGCAGACCACAGGGGACTAGCACAGATACGCAGTATTTT
TRBJ2-5 | - | - | TRBV27 | CASSPYSQETQYF | TGTGCCAGCAGTCCTTACTCCCAAGAGACCCAGTACTTC
TRBJ2-3 | TRBD2 | few | TRBV7-3 | CASSLQAIGSGYTDTQYF | TGTGCCAGCAGCTTACAAGCTATAGGTAGCGGGTACACAGATACGCAGTATTTT
TRBJ2-3 | TRBD2 | few | TRBV20-1 | CSARAGTSRGTQYF | TGCAGTGCTAGGGCCGGGACTAGCAGAGGTACGCAGTATTTT
TRBJ2-7 | - | many | TRBV29-1 | CSVDRLTPGEQYF | TGCAGCGTTGATCGGCTGACCCCGGGCGAGCAGTACTTC
TRBJ1-5 | - | - | TRBV6-1 | CASMTGPKTDQPQHF | TGTGCCAGCATGACGGGACCAAAAACCGATCAGCCCCAGCATTTT
TRBJ2-2 | TRBD1 | - | TRBV12-3/TRBV12-4 | CASTPGGNTGELFF | TGTGCCAGCACCCCAGGGGGTAACACCGGGGAGCTGTTTTTT
TRBJ2-5 | TRBD2 | - | TRBV10-3 | CAISGSGISQETQYF | TGTGCCATCAGTGGTAGCGGGATTTCGCAAGAGACCCAGTACTTC
TRBJ2-2 | - | few | TRBV5-1 | CASRLIGTAGANTGELFF | TGCGCCAGCAGACTGATCGGGACAGCGGGAGCGAACACCGGGGAGCTGTTTTTT
TRBJ1-3 | - | few | TRBV5-1 | CASSTGTFGNTIYF | TGCGCCAGCAGCACCGGGACATTTGGAAACACCATATATTTT
TRBJ1-2 | TRBD1 | - | TRBV27 | CASSLGQGALTYGYTF | TGTGCCAGCAGTTTAGGACAGGGGGCGCTGACTTATGGCTACACCTTC
TRBJ2-3 | - | many | TRBV12-3/TRBV12-4 | CASRARLSNTQYF | TGTGCCAGTCGCGCTAGGCTCTCAAATACGCAGTATTTT
TRBJ2-2 | - | many | TRBV20-1 | CSARASSLNTGELFF | TGCAGTGCTAGAGCTTCGAGCCTTAACACCGGGGAGCTGTTTTTT